This TCR beta chain was sequenced during a study of low-dose radiotherapy and immunotherapy resistance in tumors. Losses at the gene ends were 6 bases for V and 4 bases for J; bases not matched to a gene: 7. Germline V gene data show CDR1 as SQVTM and CDR2 as ANQGSEA. CDR3 size: 13 residues. Gene-specific TRAV and TRBV primers were used for first-strand cDNA, covering alpha and beta chains. For amplifying TCRs, the PCR ran for approximately 18 cycles with Phusion, which was used together with a constant-region primer and the adapter on the V primers. TCRdb recomputed calls from the reads with MiXCR, one row per CDR3 protein. The sample lists 13,000 to 15,000 distinct CDR3 sequences; roughly 75% were seen once. This clonotype has only one observation.

This chain uses TRBV29-1 with TRBJ1-1, with 8 bases identical to TRBD1. This TCR derives from a human donor with advanced metastatic prostate, ovarian, gallbladder or colorectal cancer (not recorded which). This table probably holds off-target reads from a library built for another chain. This chain's CDR3 is CSVDLTGGTEAFF. The DNA for the CDR3 is TGCAGCGTGGATCTCACAGGGGGCACTGAAGCTTTCTTT.